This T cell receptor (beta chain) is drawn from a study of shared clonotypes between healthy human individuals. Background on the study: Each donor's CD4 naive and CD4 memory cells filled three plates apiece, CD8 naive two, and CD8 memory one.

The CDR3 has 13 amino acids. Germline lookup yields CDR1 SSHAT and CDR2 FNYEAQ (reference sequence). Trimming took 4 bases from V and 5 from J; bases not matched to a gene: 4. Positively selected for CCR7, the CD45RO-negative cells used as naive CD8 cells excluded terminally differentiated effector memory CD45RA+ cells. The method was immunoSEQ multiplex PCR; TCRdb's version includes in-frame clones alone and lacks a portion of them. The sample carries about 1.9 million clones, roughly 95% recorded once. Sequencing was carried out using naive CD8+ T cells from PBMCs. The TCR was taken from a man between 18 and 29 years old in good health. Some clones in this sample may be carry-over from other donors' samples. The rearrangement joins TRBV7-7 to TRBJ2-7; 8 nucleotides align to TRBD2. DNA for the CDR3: TGTGCCAGCAGCTCCGGGACTAGGGACGAGCAGTACTTC. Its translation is CASSSGTRDEQYF.